Presented here are 27 T cell receptor beta chains from one specimen sequenced in a study of low-dose radiotherapy and immunotherapy resistance in tumors. Priming of first-strand cDNA relied on TRAV- and TRBV-specific primers (covering alpha and beta chains). The authors ran 15 to 20 PCR cycles to amplify TCRs with a constant-region primer and V-primer adapter. TCRdb independently ran MiXCR on the reads; one entry per CDR3 protein. This table has around 13,000 distinct CDR3 sequences, approximately 70% appearing once. These receptors came from a human donor with advanced metastatic prostate, ovarian, gallbladder or colorectal cancer (not recorded which). This table probably holds off-target reads from a library built for another chain.

The chain links TRBV5-1 to TRBJ2-3; D possibly uses TRBD1 or TRBD2 (7 bases each). CDR1 and CDR2 from the germline V gene are SGHRS and YFSETQ. Between the trimmed V and J ends, which lost 4 bases and 1 base, there was a span of 16 bases. CDR3 length equals 16 residues. CDR3 in DNA: TGCGCCAGCAGCGTGGGAGGGGGCACGGGCACAGATACGCAGTATTTT. Protein sequence: CASSVGGGTGTDTQYF.

The gene calls are TRBV30 and TRBJ1-5; 8 nucleotides align to TRBD1. Losses at the gene ends were 1 base for V and 2 bases for J; bases not matched to a gene: 1. The CDR3 is 14 residues long. Per germline, CDR1 GTSNPN and CDR2 SVGIG (reference sequence). Written as DNA, the CDR3 is TGTGCCTGGAGTGCGACAGGGGGCAATCAGCCCCAGCATTTT. This codes for CAWSATGGNQPQHF.

The CDR3 DNA reads TGTGCCAGCAGCAGTATAGAGACCCAGTACTTC. Its protein is CASSSIETQYF. This rearrangement joins TRBV21-1 to TRBJ2-5. TRBV21-1 counts as a pseudogene. The CDR3 is made up of 11 amino acids.

The chain joins TRBV12-3 or TRBV12-4 to TRBJ2-7; 11 positions match TRBD2. CDR3 length: 14 residues. Trimming cost V 7 bases and J 3 bases; bases outside gene matches: 5. As DNA, the CDR3 is TGTGCCAGCACTACGACTAGCGGGGACTACGAGCAGTACTTC. Its translation: CASTTTSGDYEQYF.

The V gene is TRBV4-2, the J gene TRBJ2-5, with 7 bases lining up with TRBD1. After removal of 4 bases from V and 0 bases from J, the junction contained 8 bases not matched to a gene. The CDR3 is made up of 16 amino acids. Germline V lookup: CDR1 LGHNA, CDR2 YNFKEQ. As DNA, the CDR3 is TGTGCCAGCAGCCCAACTAGGGGGCGGAACCAAGAGACCCAGTACTTC. Translated, it gives CASSPTRGRNQETQYF.

This chain joins TRBV5-8 and TRBJ2-2, with D uncertain. With 4 bases removed from V and 2 bases from J, the gap between germline ends came to 9 bases. Germline CDR1 is SGHTS and CDR2 is YDEGEE. The CDR3 runs to 14 residues. DNA of the CDR3: TGTGCCAGCAGCCCCCACCGTAACACCGGGGAGCTGTTTTTT. Its translation is CASSPHRNTGELFF.

The rearrangement uses TRBV12-3 or TRBV12-4 and TRBJ2-1; 13 nucleotides agree with TRBD2. With V trimmed by 6 bases and J by 4 bases, 6 bases remained unmatched. This CDR3 is 16 amino acids long. DNA of the CDR3: TGTGCCAGCAGCCGGACTAGCGGGGGCCGATACAATGAGCAGTTCTTC. As protein: CASSRTSGGRYNEQFF.

This chain connects TRBV7-3 to TRBJ2-3, with 11 positions matching TRBD2. Germline V gene lookup returns CDR1 SGHTA and CDR2 FQGTGA. With V trimmed by 4 bases and J by 4 bases, 7 bases remained unmatched. The CDR3 contains 16 residues. This CDR3 reads CASSSQTSGDPDTQYF. Written as DNA, the CDR3 is TGTGCCAGCAGCTCGCAGACTAGCGGGGACCCAGATACGCAGTATTTT.

The genes are TRBV4-1 and TRBJ2-7, with TRBD2 as a possible D gene (6 bases). The V gene lost 4 bases and the J gene lost 3 bases, with 13 bases spanning the gap. The CDR3 consists of 14 residues. Germline V gives CDR1 MGHRA, CDR2 YSYEKL. The CDR3: CASSRGGSGYEQYF. The CDR3 coding sequence is TGCGCCAGCAGCCGAGGAGGTAGCGGCTACGAGCAGTACTTC.

The V call is TRBV6-1, the J call TRBJ2-1; 11 bases map to TRBD2. Germline V lookup: CDR1 MNHNS, CDR2 SASEGT. This CDR3 region has 18 residues. V lost 6 bases, J lost 0 bases, and 10 bases stayed unmatched. CDR3 sequence reads: CASSPRVAGGFSYNEQFF. CDR3 DNA: TGTGCCAGCAGCCCAAGGGTAGCGGGGGGGTTCTCCTACAATGAGCAGTTCTTC.

The chain links TRBV7-2 to TRBJ2-5, with D perhaps TRBD1 or TRBD2 (6 bases each). CDR1 and CDR2 from the germline V gene are SGHTA and FQGNSA. The CDR3 is 16 amino acids. Between the trimmed V and J ends, which lost 5 bases and 5 bases, there was a span of 21 bases. The CDR3 reads CASSLLRGAGGETQYF. CDR3 coding DNA: TGTGCCAGCAGCCTCCTTAGGGGGGCGGGTGGGGAGACCCAGTACTTC.

V is TRBV5-6 and J is TRBJ2-3, with TRBD1 matching 7 bases. The CDR3 runs to 15 residues. Germline V gene sequence: CDR1 SGHDT, CDR2 YYEEEE. J was trimmed by 7 bases and V by 7 bases; bases with no gene match: 15. The CDR3 reads CASSSTGTDVYTQYF. CDR3 DNA sequence: TGTGCCAGCTCTTCCACGGGGACAGACGTTTATACGCAGTATTTT.

The V gene is TRBV29-1, the J gene TRBJ2-4; perhaps TRBD1 as D (6 bases). From germline, CDR1 is SQVTM and CDR2 ANQGSEA. V lost 6 bases to trimming and J lost 0 bases, with 15 bases between them. The CDR3 runs 15 residues. The CDR3 bases are TGCAGCGTAGACTTTCAGGGGTTAGCCAAAAACATTCAGTACTTC. This sequence encodes CSVDFQGLAKNIQYF.

Only one count was recorded for this clonotype. The genes are TRBV7-6 and TRBJ1-2; D possibly corresponds to TRBD1 (5 bases). Germline CDR1 is SGHVS and CDR2 is FNYEAQ. The V and J ends lost 3 bases and 0 bases respectively, with 14 bases between them. The CDR3 is 16 residues long. Here the CDR3 DNA reads TGTGCCAGCAGCTTGTCTCGGGACGGACCTAACTATGGCTACACCTTC. It translates to CASSLSRDGPNYGYTF.

This clonotype was counted only a few times. This chain joins TRBV7-8 and TRBJ1-1, with TRBD1 as a possible D gene (6 bases). V was pared by 6 bases and J by 10 bases, with 18 bases between. CDR3 length equals 13 residues. Germline CDR1 reads SGHVS; CDR2 reads FQNEAQ. CDR3 amino acids: CASRDTGNSGAFF. The CDR3 nucleotides are TGTGCCAGCAGGGATACAGGGAACTCCGGAGCTTTCTTT.

The V call is TRBV6-2 or TRBV6-3, the J call TRBJ2-1; TRBD2 matches at 8 bases. The J segment lost 6 bases and the V segment lost 6 bases, leaving 4 bases of the junction unmatched. This CDR3 is built from 13 residues. The germline CDR1 and CDR2 sequences are MNHEY and SVGEGT. Written as DNA, the CDR3 is TGTGCCAGCAGCCGTAGCGGGGCCAATGAGCAGTTCTTC. Amino acids: CASSRSGANEQFF.

The V gene is TRBV6-4, the J gene TRBJ2-2; the D gene is possibly TRBD1 (6 bases). The CDR3 covers 14 residues. Germline V gives CDR1 MRHNA, CDR2 SNTAGT. V was shortened by 6 bases and J by 1 base, with 9 bases between the two germline ends. In DNA, the CDR3 is TGTGCCAGCAGACCGGGACAGAACACCGGGGAGCTGTTTTTT. Translation: CASRPGQNTGELFF.

V is TRBV14 and J is TRBJ2-3; 9 positions match TRBD1. CDR1 SGHDN and CDR2 FVKESK come from the germline V gene. The length of the CDR3 is 18 residues. Unmatched junction bases numbered 14, after V lost 4 bases and J lost 3 bases. CDR3 bases: TGTGCCAGCAGCCCCGAATACGGAAGGGGACAGGGTACAGATACGCAGTATTTT. It specifies CASSPEYGRGQGTDTQYF.

There are a few counts of this clonotype. This sequence joins TRBV4-1 and TRBJ1-1; no firm D call. Trimming removed 1 base from V and 1 base from J, with 13 bases in between. The CDR3 runs 16 residues. In germline, CDR1 is MGHRA, CDR2 YSYEKL. The CDR3 bases are TGCGCCAGCAGCCAAGGAGAGATACGGGGGAACACTGAAGCTTTCTTT. Its protein is CASSQGEIRGNTEAFF.

There are a few counts of this clonotype. V is TRBV11-2 and J is TRBJ1-1; 7 bases line up with TRBD1. V was pared by 5 bases and J by 2 bases, with 2 bases of the junction left unmatched. Per the germline V gene, CDR1 is SGHAT and CDR2 is FQNNGV. The CDR3 has 13 residues. The CDR3 reads CASSTGVNTEAFF. CDR3 nucleotides: TGTGCCAGCAGCACAGGGGTTAACACTGAAGCTTTCTTT.

This clonotype was seen a few times. The rearrangement joins TRBV20-1 to TRBJ1-5, with D unresolved. Between the trimmed V and J ends, which lost 5 bases and 5 bases, there was a span of 13 bases. Per germline, CDR1 DFQATT and CDR2 SNEGSKA (reference sequence). CDR3 length: 13 residues. The CDR3 sequence: CSAQEYLDQPQHF. In DNA form, the CDR3 reads TGCAGTGCTCAGGAGTATTTGGATCAGCCCCAGCATTTT.

This clonotype was counted only a few times. The chain combines TRBV19 with TRBJ2-3, with unresolved D. V was shortened by 4 bases and J by 6 bases, with 11 bases between the two germline ends. CDR1 LNHDA and CDR2 SQIVND come from the germline V gene (reference sequence). This CDR3 region has 13 residues. The CDR3 protein is CASSNGLGDTQYF. The DNA of the CDR3 is TGTGCCAGTAGTAACGGTTTGGGGGATACGCAGTATTTT.

The chain joins TRBV2 to TRBJ1-1; D is undetermined. V lost 8 bases to trimming and J lost 2 bases, with 6 bases between them. The CDR3 is 11 amino acids. Germline V gene lookup returns CDR1 SNHLY and CDR2 FYNNEI. The CDR3 loop reads CASLYNTEAFF. As DNA, the CDR3 is TGTGCCAGCCTTTATAACACTGAAGCTTTCTTT. Full variable domain (remainder filled in from reference TRBV2 and TRBJ1-1): EPEVTQTPSHQVTQMGQEVILRCVPISNHLYFYWYRQILGQKVEFLVSFYNNEISEKSEIFDDQFSVERPDGSNFTLKIRSTKLEDSAMYFCASLYNTEAFFGQGTRLTVV.

This chain connects TRBV11-2 to TRBJ2-3; TRBD2 matches at 14 bases. Germline V gene sequence: CDR1 SGHAT, CDR2 FQNNGV. J was trimmed by 5 bases and V by 5 bases; bases with no gene match: 6. This CDR3 comprises 16 residues. CDR3 sequence reads: CASSLGLAGALDTQYF. CDR3 in DNA: TGTGCCAGCAGCCTGGGACTAGCGGGGGCCCTAGATACGCAGTATTTT.

The CDR3 loop is CASRQGRGPSRASTDTQYF. DNA of the CDR3: TGTGCCAGCCGACAAGGGAGGGGGCCTAGTCGTGCTAGCACAGATACGCAGTATTTT. The gene calls are TRBV12-3 or TRBV12-4 and TRBJ2-3; D tentatively fits TRBD1 or TRBD2 (7 bases each). The CDR3 length is 19 residues. V was clipped by 8 bases and J by 0 bases, with 27 bases between them.

In its sample, this clonotype was seen a few times. The rearrangement links TRBV5-4 to TRBJ2-5; perhaps TRBD2 as D (6 bases). Trimming stripped 4 bases from V and 5 bases from J, with 15 bases between. The CDR3 length is 14 residues. Looked up from germline, CDR1 is SGHNT and CDR2 is YYREEE (reference sequence). The CDR3 region has the DNA TGTGCCAGCAGCCCCGGGGGAGCCTGGGAGACCCAGTACTTC. It yields the protein CASSPGGAWETQYF.

The table lists this clonotype with a count of one. J is TRBJ1-1 and V is TRBV12-3 or TRBV12-4; D is unclear. The V gene lost 7 bases and the J gene lost 2 bases, with 11 bases spanning the gap. This CDR3 region has 13 residues. CDR3 in DNA: TGTGCCAGCAATAAAGAGGTTAACACTGAAGCTTTCTTT. Translating it yields CASNKEVNTEAFF.